This T cell receptor (beta chain) derives from a study of blood T cell repertoires in COVID-19. Whole-study context: From the United States, Italy and Spain came samples of acute and convalescent COVID-19. Sample material is recorded as cDNA or gDNA derived from T cells, B-cell-depleted T cells, or PBMCs.

The authors' processing: By means of reference gene primer amplification, nucleated cell counts were estimated. Only in-frame clones appear in the TCRdb table, and some are missing; sequencing was by immunoSEQ multiplex PCR. The V and J calls and clone size were taken over from that table, and D and trimming were inferred from the DNA. Of approximately 300,000 clones in the sample, around 90% were seen once. V lost 8 bases, J lost 2 bases, and 12 bases lay in between. Germline V gives CDR1 SNHLY, CDR2 FYNNEI. CDR3 length: 13 amino acids. Sequencing input: peripheral blood. The chain recombines TRBV2 with TRBJ1-1; D perhaps matches TRBD1 (6 bases). This TCR was recovered from a woman in her fifties or sixties who had recovered from COVID-19. The CDR3 loop is CASGQQPNTEAFF. As DNA, the CDR3 is TGTGCCAGCGGACAGCAGCCTAACACTGAAGCTTTCTTT.